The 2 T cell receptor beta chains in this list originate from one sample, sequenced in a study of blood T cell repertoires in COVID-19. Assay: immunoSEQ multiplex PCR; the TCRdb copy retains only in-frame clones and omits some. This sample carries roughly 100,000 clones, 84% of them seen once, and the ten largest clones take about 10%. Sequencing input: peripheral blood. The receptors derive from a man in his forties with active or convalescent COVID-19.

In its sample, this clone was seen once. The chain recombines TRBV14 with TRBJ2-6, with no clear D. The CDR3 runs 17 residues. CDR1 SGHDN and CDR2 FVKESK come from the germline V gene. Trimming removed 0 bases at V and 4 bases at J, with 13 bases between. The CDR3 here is CASSQDTWALGANVLTF. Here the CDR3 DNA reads TGTGCCAGCAGCCAAGATACATGGGCCCTCGGGGCCAACGTCCTGACTTTC.

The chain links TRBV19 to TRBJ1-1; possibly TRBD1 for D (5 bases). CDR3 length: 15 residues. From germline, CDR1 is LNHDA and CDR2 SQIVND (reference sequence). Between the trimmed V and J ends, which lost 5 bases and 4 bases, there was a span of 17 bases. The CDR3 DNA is TGTGCCAGTAGTTTCCAATGGGGGGTCGGCACTGAAGCTTTCTTT. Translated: CASSFQWGVGTEAFF.